These 10 T cell receptor beta chains originate from one sample sequenced in a study. TCRdb re-analysed the RT-PCR reads in MiXCR, keeping a single row per CDR3 protein. Of about 680,000 distinct CDR3 sequences in the sample, 12% to 15% were seen once. The material sequenced was memory CD4+ T cells from blood. Every receptor here comes from a female donor in good health, serving as a healthy control.

The genes are TRBV12-3 or TRBV12-4 and TRBJ2-7, with a possible D match to TRBD1 (6 bases). V was shortened by 2 bases and J by 6 bases, with 14 bases between the two germline ends. The CDR3 is made up of 14 amino acids. CDR3 sequence (DNA): TGTGCCAGCAGTTTATCTGCAGGGGTCCGCGAGCAGTACTTC. This gives the protein CASSLSAGVREQYF.

The CDR3 sequence is CASRGDRGNEQFF. CDR3 DNA sequence: TGCGCCAGCAGGGGGGACAGGGGTAATGAGCAGTTCTTC. This chain connects TRBV5-1 to TRBJ2-1; 10 bases align to TRBD1. V trimming: 5 bases; J trimming: 7 bases; junction bases outside the gene matches: 3. This CDR3 has 13 amino acids. Germline V CDR1 and CDR2: SGHRS, YFSETQ. Full variable domain (outside the CDR3, taken from reference TRBV5-1 and TRBJ2-1): KAGVTQTPRYLIKTRGQQVTLSCSPISGHRSVSWYQQTPGQGLQFLFEYFSETQRNKGNFPGRFSGRQFSNSRSEMNVSTLELGDSALYLCASRGDRGNEQFFGPGTRLTVL.

The chain couples TRBV6-5 to TRBJ2-6, with D possibly being TRBD1 (6 bases). The germline gives CDR1 MNHEY, CDR2 SVGAGI. The CDR3 has 16 amino acids. Trimming pared 8 bases from V and 0 bases from J, leaving 14 bases between. The CDR3 DNA reads as TGTGCCAGCGGGAACAGGGAACACTCTGGGGCCAACGTCCTGACTTTC. Its translation is CASGNREHSGANVLTF.

This clonotype was detected ten times or more. The rearrangement joins TRBV5-1 to TRBJ2-7; D could derive from TRBD1 or TRBD2 (6 bases each). This CDR3 comprises 14 residues. The germline V gene has CDR1 SGHRS and CDR2 YFSETQ. V gave up 4 bases and J gave up 3 bases, with 14 bases separating them. The CDR3 DNA is TGCGCCAGCAGCCCCCAAGGGGGGCGCTACGAGCAGTACTTC. Translating gives CASSPQGGRYEQYF.

This clonotype occurred many times. The V gene is TRBV4-3, the J gene TRBJ2-3, with TRBD1 identical over 7 bases. This CDR3 region has 18 residues. Germline V CDR1 and CDR2: LGHNA, YSLEER. With V trimmed by 1 base and J by 2 bases, 12 bases remained unmatched. The CDR3 sequence: CASSQGPRTGPSTDTQYF. CDR3 nucleotide sequence: TGCGCCAGCAGCCAAGGGCCTCGGACAGGTCCCTCCACAGATACGCAGTATTTT.

This clonotype was seen at least ten times. DNA of the CDR3: TGTGCCAGCAGCACAGCAGATACGCAGTATTTT. Its translation: CASSTADTQYF. The V call is TRBV7-2, the J call TRBJ2-3; D uncertain. V lost 5 bases and J lost 4, with 4 bases in between. The CDR3 sequence is 11 residues long. CDR1 SGHTA and CDR2 FQGNSA come from the germline V gene.

The chain recombines TRBV19 with TRBJ1-5, with TRBD1 matching 7 bases. J lost 7 bases, V lost 4 bases, and 7 bases had no gene match. The CDR3 extends over 14 amino acids. The V gene's germline CDR1 is LNHDA and CDR2 SQIVND (reference sequence). CDR3 protein: CASSTNRGWQPQHF. The CDR3 DNA follows: TGTGCCAGTAGTACGAACAGGGGCTGGCAGCCCCAGCATTTT.

To note about this clonotype: The junction departs from germline at one end; a sequencing error may be responsible. The gene calls are TRBV5-1 and TRBJ2-7; 9 bases are shared with TRBD2. Germline CDR1 is SGHRS and CDR2 is YFSETQ. The CDR3 runs 16 residues. Written as DNA, the CDR3 is TGCGCCAGCTGCTTGGTACCGGCGGGAGGGGGCTACGAGCAGTACTTC. Its translation: CASCLVPAGGGYEQYF.

This clonotype was observed a few times. This chain uses TRBV7-2 with TRBJ1-1; D is uncertain. Germline CDR1 and CDR2: SGHTA and FQGNSA. Trimming took 1 base from V and 5 from J, leaving 14 bases between them. The CDR3 has 15 amino acids. This chain's CDR3 is CASSLDWAVRTEAFF. The CDR3 bases are TGTGCCAGCAGCTTAGATTGGGCGGTGAGGACTGAAGCTTTCTTT.

This clonotype occurred many times. The chain uses TRBV7-4 and TRBJ2-4; weak D call: TRBD1 (6 bases). Germline-derived CDR1 and CDR2 are SGHVT and SQSDAQ. The CDR3 totals 17 residues. The V end was cut by 4 bases, the J end by 0 bases, with 16 bases between. CDR3 in DNA: TGTGCCAGCAGCTCCGGCAGACAGGAGCTAGCCAAAAACATTCAGTACTTC. As protein: CASSSGRQELAKNIQYF.